This T cell receptor beta chain was observed in a study of blood T cell repertoires in COVID-19. Repertoires were generated with immunoSEQ multiplex PCR, while TCRdb's copy carries only in-frame clones and drops some. The table records tens of thousands of clones, roughly 70% of them present only once. Sequencing was performed on peripheral blood. This receptor was obtained from a woman between 50 and 59 years old with active or convalescent COVID-19.

The CDR3, as DNA: TGTGCCAGCAGCTCGACAGGGGGCGCGGAACAGCCCCAGCATTTT. Amino acids: CASSSTGGAEQPQHF. J is TRBJ1-5 and V is TRBV7-9, with 10 bases identical to TRBD1. Germline loops: CDR1 SEHNR, CDR2 FQNEAQ (reference sequence). V lost 4 bases to trimming and J lost 7 bases; unmatched junction nucleotides: 7. The CDR3 extends over 15 amino acids.